Shown below are 12 T cell receptor beta chains from a single sample sequenced in a study of T cell repertoires in cytomegalovirus infection. These receptors have no known antigen. One entry per CDR3 protein, called by TCRdb with MiXCR from the reads. Seen here are about 160,000 distinct CDR3 sequences, less than 25% observed once, and the top ten hold more than 25%. The source material was CD8+ T cells from cultured PBMCs, sampled from culture after CMV antigen stimulation. The receptors stem from a human donor in good health (CMV status not recorded). Some clones in this sample may be carry-over from other donors' samples.

CDR3 residues: CASTQVSGPEAFF. DNA for the CDR3: TGTGCCAGCACCCAAGTGTCCGGCCCTGAAGCTTTCTTT. The chain has TRBV7-6 and TRBJ1-1; D is ambiguous. Germline lookup yields CDR1 SGHVS and CDR2 FNYEAQ. The CDR3 runs 13 residues. Trimming shortened V by 7 bases and J by 6 bases, and 15 bases separated the two germline ends.

Only a few counts were recorded for this clonotype. The chain uses TRBV5-4 and TRBJ1-2; 7 bases fit TRBD1. CDR1 SGHNT and CDR2 YYREEE come from the germline V gene (reference sequence). The CDR3 is 15 amino acids. V was pared by 0 bases and J by 4 bases, with 6 bases of the junction left unmatched. CDR3 DNA: TGTGCCAGCAGCTTGGAAGTGACAGGGTCCTATGGCTACACCTTC. Translated, it gives CASSLEVTGSYGYTF.

This clonotype was observed a few times. The chain has TRBV29-1 and TRBJ1-2, with 7 bases fitting TRBD1. The CDR3 covers 15 residues. Germline V CDR1 and CDR2: SQVTM, ANQGSEA. J was trimmed by 2 bases and V by 0 bases; bases with no gene match: 6. DNA of the CDR3: TGCAGCGTTGAAGATTGGGTACAGGGGAACTATGGCTACACCTTC. It translates to CSVEDWVQGNYGYTF.

This clonotype was observed a few times. The chain links TRBV3-1 to TRBJ2-3; D unclear. Germline CDR1 and CDR2: LGHDT and YNNKEL (reference sequence). This CDR3 region has 16 residues. V dropped 5 bases and J dropped 1 base, with 16 bases sitting between them. CDR3 region: CASSWVAPHCTDTQYF. The CDR3 DNA reads as TGTGCCAGCAGCTGGGTGGCTCCTCATTGCACAGATACGCAGTATTTT.

In its sample, this clonotype was seen many times. The rearrangement links TRBV11-2 to TRBJ2-7; tentatively, D is TRBD2 (6 bases). CDR1 and CDR2 from the germline V gene are SGHAT and FQNNGV. Trimming cost V 2 bases and J 3 bases, with 11 bases left between them. This CDR3 contains 14 residues. The DNA for the CDR3 is TGTGCCAGCAGCTTACGCGGGAATCACTACGAGCAGTACTTC. Its translation: CASSLRGNHYEQYF.

This clonotype was seen more than once but under ten times. The J gene is TRBJ1-1, the V gene TRBV6-5, with D unresolved. Trimming took off 0 bases at V and 3 bases at J, with 14 bases between the two ends. The CDR3 sequence is 16 residues long. The V gene's germline CDR1 is MNHEY and CDR2 SVGAGI. CDR3 sequence (DNA): TGTGCCAGCAGTTACTCGAGTATCAGTGATTACACTGAAGCTTTCTTT. Protein sequence: CASSYSSISDYTEAFF.

The chain couples TRBV7-9 to TRBJ2-1; D may be TRBD1 or TRBD2 (6 bases each). This CDR3 is built from 16 residues. Deletions cut 7 bases from V and 7 bases from J, with 23 bases between. Germline V gene lookup returns CDR1 SEHNR and CDR2 FQNEAQ (reference sequence). CDR3 protein: CASITLEGGVRNEQFF. The CDR3 DNA is TGTGCCAGCATCACTTTGGAGGGGGGTGTGAGGAATGAGCAGTTCTTC.

This clonotype was seen a few times. The rearrangement uses TRBV7-9 and TRBJ2-7; 7 nucleotides match TRBD1. V lost 4 bases and J lost 3; bases outside the gene matches: 6. The CDR3 length is 14 residues. Germline assignment: CDR1 SEHNR and CDR2 FQNEAQ (reference sequence). The CDR3 here is CASSYRDSFYEQYF. The CDR3 DNA follows: TGTGCCAGCAGCTACCGGGACAGCTTCTACGAGCAGTACTTC.

This sequence joins TRBV7-8 and TRBJ2-3, with no clear D. The germline gives CDR1 SGHVS, CDR2 FQNEAQ. The CDR3 extends over 17 amino acids. V was shortened by 4 bases and J by 2 bases, with 19 bases between the two germline ends. CDR3 DNA: TGTGCCAGCAGCTCCACACGTAGCCTATACTACACAGATACGCAGTATTTT. Translating it yields CASSSTRSLYYTDTQYF.

The V and J genes are TRBV4-2 and TRBJ2-7; D not certain. CDR1 and CDR2 (germline): LGHNA, YNFKEQ. The V and J ends lost 0 bases and 1 base respectively, with 19 bases between them. The CDR3 covers 18 residues. This CDR3 reads CASSQDASLLALSYEQYF. The CDR3 DNA follows: TGTGCCAGCAGCCAAGATGCGTCCCTCCTGGCCCTATCCTACGAGCAGTACTTC.

This clonotype showed up just a few times. V and J are TRBV9 and TRBJ1-1, with a tentative D call TRBD1 (5 bases). V was clipped by 7 bases and J by 4 bases, with 14 bases between them. The germline V gene encodes CDR1 SGDLS and CDR2 YYNGEE. There are 13 residues in the CDR3. DNA of the CDR3: TGTGCCAGCGCGTTGGGGGTGAGCACTGAAGCTTTCTTT. Translation: CASALGVSTEAFF.

This clonotype was seen a handful of times. The chain employs TRBV6-5 and TRBJ2-7, with D tentatively TRBD2 (6 bases). Trimming shortened V by 6 bases and J by 5 bases, and 26 bases separated the two germline ends. The CDR3 spans 17 residues. CDR1 and CDR2 (germline): MNHEY, SVGAGI. As DNA, the CDR3 is TGTGCCAGCAGCCAAACCTCTATATGGGGGGTAGGGGACGAGCAGTACTTC. As protein: CASSQTSIWGVGDEQYF.